Below are 15 T cell receptor beta chains sequenced from a single sample in a study of PD-L1 blockade in urothelial cancer (dated by TCRdb to 2017 to 2019). According to the study, the label for this sample's time point signals: pretreatment peripheral blood. The library was built by means of the immunoSEQ multiplex PCR assay. TCRdb took over this immuneACCESS table, retaining in-frame rearrangements with V and J assigned. Such tables are incomplete; in checked studies, under half of the missing clones stem from an unresolved V gene, and the remainder is unexplained. The sample profile shows tens of thousands of clones; roughly 80% of them were found once. The ten largest make up 5% to 7% of the sample. The sequenced sample was PBMCs, obtained around atezolizumab (anti-PD-L1) treatment. The receptors come from a man aged 65 to 85 with urothelial cancer.

This clone is a singleton in its sample. This chain joins TRBV11-2 and TRBJ1-2, with 8 positions matching TRBD1. Germline V CDR1 and CDR2: SGHAT, FQNNGV. The CDR3 is 15 residues long. With 5 bases clipped from V and 4 bases from J, the junction kept 9 bases outside the gene matches. For the CDR3, the DNA is TGTGCCAGCAGCGCCTCGGCAGGGGGCTTCTATGGCTACACCTTC. This sequence encodes CASSASAGGFYGYTF.

J is TRBJ2-7 and V is TRBV5-4; 14 positions agree with TRBD2. This CDR3 has 17 amino acids. Germline V gene lookup returns CDR1 SGHNT and CDR2 YYREEE (reference sequence). V gave up 0 bases and J gave up 3 bases; unmatched junction bases: 5. This CDR3 is CASSLGLAGGLHYEQYF. CDR3 nucleotide sequence: TGTGCCAGCAGCTTGGGACTAGCGGGGGGGCTCCACTACGAGCAGTACTTC. Using reference TRBV5-4 and TRBJ2-7 for the parts outside the CDR3, the full variable domain is ETGVTQSPTHLIKTRGQQVTLRCSSQSGHNTVSWYQQALGQGPQFIFQYYREEENGRGNFPPRFSGLQFPNYSSELNVNALELDDSALYLCASSLGLAGGLHYEQYFGPGTRLTVT.

A single count supports this clone. This CDR3 is also generated by other DNA sequences in the sample. J is TRBJ1-1 and V is TRBV5-1; TRBD1 matches at 10 bases. The CDR3 consists of 14 residues. V trimming: 0 bases; J trimming: 6 bases; junction bases outside the gene matches: 2. Germline CDR1 is SGHRS and CDR2 is YFSETQ. This CDR3 reads CASSLGQGASEAFF. As DNA, the CDR3 is TGCGCCAGCAGCTTGGGACAGGGGGCCTCTGAAGCTTTCTTT.

The gene calls are TRBV27 and TRBJ2-1; 10 bases match TRBD2. The CDR3 is 14 amino acids. V was pared by 6 bases and J by 9 bases, with 8 bases of the junction left unmatched. Germline loops: CDR1 MNHEY, CDR2 SMNVEV (reference sequence). This CDR3 is CASRTSGYLGEQFF. The CDR3 DNA reads as TGTGCCAGCAGGACTAGCGGGTATCTGGGTGAGCAGTTCTTC.

The gene calls are TRBV19 and TRBJ1-1; TRBD1 matches 7 bases. Germline V gene data show CDR1 as LNHDA and CDR2 as SQIVND (reference sequence). The J segment lost 5 bases and the V segment lost 6 bases, leaving 6 bases of the junction unmatched. This CDR3 is built from 13 residues. For the CDR3, the DNA is TGTGCCAGTAGCCAGGGGGTTTGGACTGAAGCTTTCTTT. Translation: CASSQGVWTEAFF.

The genes are TRBV2 and TRBJ2-1; 10 bases agree with TRBD2. Germline-derived CDR1 and CDR2 are SNHLY and FYNNEI. After removal of 11 bases from V and 4 bases from J, the junction contained 5 bases not matched to a gene. This CDR3 is built from 13 residues. Here the CDR3 DNA reads TGTGCCTTAACTAGCGGGGCTTACAATGAGCAGTTCTTC. This translates into CALTSGAYNEQFF.

The CDR3 sequence is CASKPQPLSGYTF. The DNA for the CDR3 is TGTGCCAGCAAGCCTCAACCCCTGTCTGGCTACACCTTC. This chain connects TRBV27 to TRBJ1-2; D uncertain. Between the trimmed V and J ends, which lost 7 bases and 7 bases, there was a span of 16 bases. Germline V gene sequence: CDR1 MNHEY, CDR2 SMNVEV (reference sequence). CDR3 length: 13 residues.

The genes are TRBV6-5 and TRBJ2-1; TRBD2 matches at 13 bases. The CDR3 length is 15 residues. Germline V CDR1 and CDR2: MNHEY, SVGAGI. V shed 7 bases, J shed 9 bases, and the junction held 9 bases outside the gene matches. CDR3 protein: CASTSLAGGRREQFF. In DNA, the CDR3 is TGTGCCAGCACCTCACTAGCGGGGGGGCGTCGTGAGCAGTTCTTC.

The CDR3 sequence is CASSEVTYEQYF. The CDR3 DNA follows: TGTGCCAGCAGTGAAGTAACCTACGAGCAGTACTTC. This rearrangement joins TRBV6-1 to TRBJ2-7, with unresolved D. Trimming took off 1 base at V and 2 bases at J, with 3 bases between the two ends. Per the germline V gene, CDR1 is MNHNS and CDR2 is SASEGT. This CDR3 region has 12 residues.

The CDR3: CASSLALDRGSNQPQHF. Written as DNA, the CDR3 is TGTGCCAGCAGCTTAGCGCTGGACAGGGGCTCCAATCAGCCCCAGCATTTT. The gene calls are TRBV7-8 and TRBJ1-5, with 9 bases identical to TRBD1. The CDR3 has 17 residues. With V trimmed by 0 bases and J by 3 bases, 6 bases remained unmatched. CDR1 and CDR2 from the germline V gene are SGHVS and FQNEAQ.

V usage is TRBV7-6 and J usage is TRBJ1-3; D gene unclear. The length of the CDR3 is 13 residues. V lost 8 bases and J 2 bases, leaving 10 bases between the germline ends. Germline V gives CDR1 SGHVS, CDR2 FNYEAQ. This CDR3 reads CASLSSPGNTIYF. CDR3 nucleotides: TGTGCCAGCCTCTCGTCTCCTGGAAACACCATATATTTT.

The chain joins TRBV6-1 to TRBJ1-2; D is unresolved. Germline assignment: CDR1 MNHNS and CDR2 SASEGT. Trimming shortened V by 7 bases and J by 2 bases, and 11 bases separated the two germline ends. This CDR3 has 13 amino acids. The CDR3 region is CASTQSGNYGYTF. The CDR3 DNA sequence: TGTGCCAGCACCCAGTCGGGGAACTATGGCTACACCTTC.

The chain uses TRBV5-1 and TRBJ2-2; 11 positions match TRBD2. There are 15 residues in the CDR3. Trimming took 4 bases from V and 3 from J; bases not matched to a gene: 2. Germline assignment: CDR1 SGHRS and CDR2 YFSETQ. CDR3 in amino acids: CASSLAGGDTGELFF. CDR3 sequence (DNA): TGCGCCAGCAGCCTAGCGGGAGGAGACACCGGGGAGCTGTTTTTT.

This chain connects TRBV11-3 to TRBJ2-7; the match to TRBD2 covers 8 bases. Germline lookup yields CDR1 SGHNT and CDR2 YENEEA. The CDR3 is made up of 15 amino acids. V lost 1 base, J lost 5 bases, and 7 bases stayed unmatched. CDR3 nucleotide sequence: TGTGCCAGCAGCTTAGTCTCGGGGGGGTTCAACGAGCAGTACTTC. Translation: CASSLVSGGFNEQYF.

This clone was seen once. The rearrangement links TRBV7-2 to TRBJ1-6; TRBD1 matches at 7 bases. The CDR3 contains 19 residues. V lost 2 bases to trimming and J lost 7 bases; unmatched junction nucleotides: 17. Germline assignment: CDR1 SGHTA and CDR2 FQGNSA. CDR3 sequence reads: CASSLPGQRGQRGNSPLHF. CDR3 DNA: TGTGCCAGCAGCTTACCGGGACAGAGAGGCCAAAGGGGAAATTCACCCCTCCACTTT.